The sample holds one count of the clone carrying this T cell receptor beta chain. This entry belongs to a study of control samples from healthy donors and cancer patients. Assay used: immunoSEQ multiplex PCR; TCRdb lists only in-frame clones, some missing. Of tens of thousands of clones listed, approximately 93% are singletons. Sample: blood. The receptor was derived from a woman aged 25 to 39 in good health.

The CDR3 sequence: CASSQGLTGVSPLHF. The CDR3 DNA sequence: TGCGCCAGCAGCCAAGGGTTGACAGGGGTTTCACCCCTCCACTTT. V and J are TRBV4-1 and TRBJ1-6, with 8 bases aligning to TRBD1. Germline CDR1 and CDR2: MGHRA and YSYEKL. The CDR3 has 15 residues. Unmatched junction bases numbered 5, after V lost 1 base and J lost 9 bases.